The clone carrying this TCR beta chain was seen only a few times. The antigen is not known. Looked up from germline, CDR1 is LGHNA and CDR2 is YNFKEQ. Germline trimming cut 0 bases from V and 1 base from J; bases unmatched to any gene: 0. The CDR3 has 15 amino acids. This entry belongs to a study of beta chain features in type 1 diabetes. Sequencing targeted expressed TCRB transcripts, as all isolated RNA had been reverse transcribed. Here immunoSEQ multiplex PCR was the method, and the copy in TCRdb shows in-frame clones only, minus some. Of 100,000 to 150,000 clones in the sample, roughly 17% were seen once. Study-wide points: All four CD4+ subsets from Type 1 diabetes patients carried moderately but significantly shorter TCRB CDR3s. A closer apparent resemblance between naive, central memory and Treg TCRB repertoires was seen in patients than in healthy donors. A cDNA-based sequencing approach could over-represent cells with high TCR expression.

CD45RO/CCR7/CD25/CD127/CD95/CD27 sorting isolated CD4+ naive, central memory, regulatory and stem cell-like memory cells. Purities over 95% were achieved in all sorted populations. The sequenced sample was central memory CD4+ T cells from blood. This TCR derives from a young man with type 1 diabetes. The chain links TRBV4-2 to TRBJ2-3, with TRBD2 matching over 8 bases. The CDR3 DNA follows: TGTGCCAGCAGCCAAGATAGCGGGGGCACAGATACGCAGTATTTT. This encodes CASSQDSGGTDTQYF.